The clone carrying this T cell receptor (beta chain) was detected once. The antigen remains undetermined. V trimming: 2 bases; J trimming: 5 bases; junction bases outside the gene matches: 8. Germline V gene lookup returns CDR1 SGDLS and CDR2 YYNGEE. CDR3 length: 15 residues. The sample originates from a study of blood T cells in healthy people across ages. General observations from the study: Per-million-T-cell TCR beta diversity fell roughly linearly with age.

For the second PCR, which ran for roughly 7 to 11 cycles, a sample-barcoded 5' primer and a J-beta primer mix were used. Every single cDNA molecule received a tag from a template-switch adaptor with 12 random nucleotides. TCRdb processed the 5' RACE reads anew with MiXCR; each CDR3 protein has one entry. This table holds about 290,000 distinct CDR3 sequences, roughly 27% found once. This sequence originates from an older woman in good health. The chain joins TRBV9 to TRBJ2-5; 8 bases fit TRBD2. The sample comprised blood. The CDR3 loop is CASSVQAGDGETQYF. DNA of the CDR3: TGTGCCAGCAGCGTCCAAGCGGGAGACGGGGAGACCCAGTACTTC.